This is a list of T cell receptor beta chains from one sample in a study of patients and donors after allogeneic stem cell transplantation. TCRdb used MiXCR to reprocess the RT-PCR reads, holding one entry per CDR3 protein. The table includes about 110,000 distinct CDR3 sequences, 35% to 45% detected once. Sequencing was done on a sample of blood, either unsorted or a sorted T cell fraction (not recorded which). These receptors all come from a human donor who was either an allogeneic HSCT recipient or a stem cell or donor lymphocyte infusion donor (not recorded which). It is not recorded whose cells these are; they may come from a transplant donor. CDR3s include the opening cysteine and the closing phenylalanine or tryptophan.

V | CDR3
TRBV20-1 | CSAREPPGQGSTDTQYF
TRBV9 | CASSPRSSYNEQFF
TRBV6-1 | CASSEMGLASSYEQYF
TRBV7-8 | CATQTGSNYGYTF
TRBV6-2/TRBV6-3 | CASSQYKSNQPQHF
TRBV28 | CASSLWRDSSPPQHF
TRBV20-1 | CSATQNQETQYF
TRBV6-5 | CASSYKGYSYEQYF
TRBV18 | CASSPQRTGVNYEQYF
TRBV4-3 | CASSQQPDRPYEQYF
TRBV25-1 | CASSVTSGTREQYF
TRBV12-3/TRBV12-4 | CASFVQGRTEAFF
TRBV7-2 | CASSPSLETQYF
TRBV14 | CASSQVSSNEQFF
TRBV2 | CASSQAPGAEAFF
TRBV7-2 | CASRSRDSSFEAFF
TRBV24-1 | CATSDPRTVGLDEQFF